This note documents a single TCR beta chain sequence. No antigen is known for it. After removal of 2 bases from V and 4 bases from J, the junction contained 8 bases not matched to a gene. The CDR3 is 15 amino acids. Per germline, CDR1 SGHDT and CDR2 YYEEEE. Libraries were prepared by immunoSEQ multiplex PCR; TCRdb keeps only in-frame clonotypes and omits some of them. In the table there are about 20,000 clones, 85% of which are singletons. The CD4+ and CD8+ fractions came from positive magnetic bead selection and were purity-checked by flow cytometry. The sample is drawn from a study of somatic mutations in cytotoxic T cells in rheumatoid arthritis. Overall study: Flow sorting yielded some V beta antibody-stained T-cell populations at nearly 100% purity, among them V beta1+ cells sequenced for TCRB.

The study, taken as a whole, reports: For CD8+ T-cell clonality, rheumatoid arthritis patients and age-matched healthy controls did not differ significantly.

The chain uses TRBV5-6 and TRBJ1-2; TRBD1 aligns across 7 bases. Source material: CD8+ T cells sorted from blood. The sequence was obtained from a woman aged 40 to 49 with rheumatoid arthritis. The CDR3 spells CASSFLTQGSYGYTF. In DNA form, the CDR3 reads TGTGCCAGCAGCTTCCTAACACAGGGGTCCTATGGCTACACCTTC.